What follows are 5 T cell receptor beta chains derived from one specimen sequenced in a study of vaccination and CD4 T cells after COVID-19. Their antigens remain unidentified. Cultured CD4+ T-cell DNA underwent Oncomine TCR Beta short-read sequencing. From the PCR reads, TCRdb called clonotypes with MiXCR, one entry per CDR3 protein. The table has roughly 16,000 distinct CDR3 sequences, approximately 50% seen once. Specified treatment: approximately nine-day PBMC culture with coronavirus spike peptide pools or control peptides (ViraFEST assay). Here the sequenced sample was cultured CD4+ T cells from blood, taken after SARS-CoV-2 vaccination. Receptors were obtained from a human donor with COVID-19.

This clonotype was recorded only once. The CDR3 reads CSARDGDRGENYGYTF. For the CDR3, the DNA is TGCAGTGCTAGAGACGGGGACAGGGGGGAAAACTATGGCTACACCTTC. J is TRBJ1-2 and V is TRBV20-1; 11 bases agree with TRBD1. The V gene end was trimmed by 0 bases and the J gene end by 2 bases; junction bases not matched to a gene: 5. The germline gives CDR1 DFQATT, CDR2 SNEGSKA (reference sequence). The CDR3 spans 16 residues.

The chain recombines TRBV10-1 with TRBJ2-5; 11 positions agree with TRBD2. CDR1 is WNHNN and CDR2 is SYGVQD in the germline V gene (reference sequence). The CDR3 consists of 14 residues. The J segment lost 7 bases and the V segment lost 10 bases, leaving 11 bases of the junction unmatched. CDR3 sequence reads: CANPGLAAPGTQYF. For the CDR3, the DNA is TGCGCCAACCCGGGACTAGCGGCCCCCGGGACCCAGTACTTC.

The gene calls are TRBV20-1 and TRBJ2-3; 8 bases fit TRBD2. The V gene end was trimmed by 3 bases and the J gene end by 14 bases; junction bases not matched to a gene: 7. The CDR3 is 11 amino acids. Germline CDR1 and CDR2: DFQATT and SNEGSKA (reference sequence). The CDR3 reads CSARFLGLVYF. CDR3 DNA: TGCAGTGCTAGGTTTCTGGGACTAGTGTATTTT.

Only a few counts were recorded for this clonotype. The chain is built from TRBV15 and TRBJ1-4; 7 positions agree with TRBD1. The CDR3 has 17 amino acids. V shed 5 bases, J shed 0 bases, and the junction held 9 bases outside the gene matches. Germline-derived CDR1 and CDR2 are LNHNV and YYDKDF (reference sequence). CDR3 sequence reads: CATSPTGISATNEKLFF. The CDR3 coding sequence is TGTGCCACCAGCCCGACAGGGATATCTGCAACTAATGAAAAACTGTTTTTT.

The V and J genes are TRBV10-3 and TRBJ1-3; D gene uncertain. The germline CDR1 and CDR2 sequences are ENHRY and SYGVKD. Trimming left V 8 bases short and J 0 bases short, with 8 bases between. The CDR3 length is 13 residues. The CDR3 loop reads CAIGLPSGNTIYF. DNA of the CDR3: TGTGCCATCGGCTTACCCTCTGGAAACACCATATATTTT.